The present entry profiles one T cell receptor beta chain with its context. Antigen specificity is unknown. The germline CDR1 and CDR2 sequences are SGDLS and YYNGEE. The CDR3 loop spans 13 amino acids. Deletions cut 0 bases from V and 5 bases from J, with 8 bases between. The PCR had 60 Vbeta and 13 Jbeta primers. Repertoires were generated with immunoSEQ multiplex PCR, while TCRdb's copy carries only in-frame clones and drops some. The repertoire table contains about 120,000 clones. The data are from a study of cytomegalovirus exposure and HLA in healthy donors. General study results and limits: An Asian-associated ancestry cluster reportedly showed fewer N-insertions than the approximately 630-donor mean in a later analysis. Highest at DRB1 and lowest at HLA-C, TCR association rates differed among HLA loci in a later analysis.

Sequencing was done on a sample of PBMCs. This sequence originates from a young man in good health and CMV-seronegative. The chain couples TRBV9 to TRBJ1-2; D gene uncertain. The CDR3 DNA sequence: TGTGCCAGCAGCGTAGGTGAGGAGTATGGCTACACCTTC. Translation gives CASSVGEEYGYTF.